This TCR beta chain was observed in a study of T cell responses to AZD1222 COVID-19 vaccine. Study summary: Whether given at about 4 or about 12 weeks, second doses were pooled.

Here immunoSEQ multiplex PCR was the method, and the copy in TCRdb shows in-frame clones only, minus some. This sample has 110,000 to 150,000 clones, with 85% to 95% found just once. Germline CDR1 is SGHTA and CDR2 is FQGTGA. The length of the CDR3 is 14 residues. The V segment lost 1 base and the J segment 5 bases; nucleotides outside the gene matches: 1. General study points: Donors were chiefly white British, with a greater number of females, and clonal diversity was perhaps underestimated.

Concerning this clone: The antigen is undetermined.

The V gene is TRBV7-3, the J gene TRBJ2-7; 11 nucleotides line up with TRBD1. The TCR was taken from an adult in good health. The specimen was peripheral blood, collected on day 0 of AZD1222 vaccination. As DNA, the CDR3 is TGTGCCAGCAGCTTAATGGGACAGGGGGACGAGCAGTACTTC. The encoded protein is CASSLMGQGDEQYF.